These 21 T cell receptor beta chains came from one sample sequenced in a study of T cell repertoires and HLA-DP antigens. Antigen specificity for these receptors is unknown. The data were produced by immunoSEQ multiplex PCR, yet TCRdb's version contains in-frame clones alone and is incomplete. The table shows approximately 110,000 clones, with 92% occurring only once. Input material: CD4+ T cells from PBMCs. These receptors were obtained from a woman between 18 and 29 years old in good health and CMV-seronegative.

This chain connects TRBV5-1 to TRBJ1-1; 8 bases map to TRBD1. Germline CDR1 SGHRS, CDR2 YFSETQ. V lost 6 bases and J lost 2; bases outside the gene matches: 12. CDR3 length equals 16 residues. This CDR3 reads CASTSSYTGGNTEAFF. The CDR3 DNA follows: TGCGCCAGCACATCAAGTTATACAGGGGGTAACACTGAAGCTTTCTTT.

This chain uses TRBV18 with TRBJ2-5; D gene ambiguous. V lost 4 bases and J lost 3, with 12 bases in between. The germline gives CDR1 KGHSH, CDR2 LQKENI. This CDR3 has 14 residues. The CDR3 nucleotides read TGTGCCAGCTCACAGTCCAGAACCAAAGAGACCCAGTACTTC. This translates into CASSQSRTKETQYF. Based on the CDR3 plus reference TRBV18 and TRBJ2-5, the full variable domain is NAGVMQNPRHLVRRRGQEARLRCSPMKGHSHVYWYRQLPEEGLKFMVYLQKENIIDESGMPKERFSAEFPKEGPSILRIQQVVRGDSAAYFCASSQSRTKETQYFGPGTRLLVL.

DNA for the CDR3: TGTGCCAGCAGCTTACATAGCGGGGTCACAGATACGCAGTATTTT. Translated: CASSLHSGVTDTQYF. V and J are TRBV11-1 and TRBJ2-3, with 8 bases aligning to TRBD2. Germline lookup yields CDR1 SGHAT and CDR2 FQDESV (reference sequence). V was pared by 2 bases and J by 2 bases, with 3 bases of the junction left unmatched. The CDR3 is made up of 15 amino acids.

This chain uses TRBV4-3 with TRBJ1-6, with 9 bases lining up with TRBD1. CDR1 and CDR2 from the germline V gene are LGHNA and YSLEER. Unmatched junction bases numbered 7, after V lost 4 bases and J lost 9 bases. The CDR3 length is 15 residues. In DNA form, the CDR3 reads TGCGCCAGCAGCCTCGCCACAGGGGGCACTTCACCCCTCCACTTT. As protein: CASSLATGGTSPLHF.

This chain connects TRBV7-2 to TRBJ2-3, with TRBD1 as a possible D gene (5 bases). CDR1 and CDR2 (germline): SGHTA, FQGNSA. The CDR3 spans 15 residues. V lost 3 bases, J lost 2 bases, and 12 bases lay in between. CDR3 loop: CASSFRGPTTDTQYF. The DNA for the CDR3 is TGTGCCAGCAGCTTTAGGGGCCCAACCACAGATACGCAGTATTTT. The full variable domain, with the rest looked up from reference TRBV7-2 and TRBJ2-3, is GAGVSQSPSNKVTEKGKDVELRCDPISGHTALYWYRQSLGQGLEFLIYFQGNSAPDKSGLPSDRFSAERTGGSVSTLTIQRTQQEDSAVYLCASSFRGPTTDTQYFGPGTRLTVL.

This rearrangement joins TRBV5-1 to TRBJ2-2; weak D call: TRBD2 (5 bases). The CDR3 contains 15 residues. Germline CDR1 reads SGHRS; CDR2 reads YFSETQ. Trimming shortened V by 6 bases and J by 0 bases, and 12 bases separated the two germline ends. The CDR3 spells CASIPGGTNTGELFF. In DNA, the CDR3 is TGCGCCAGCATCCCCGGAGGAACGAACACCGGGGAGCTGTTTTTT.

The chain combines TRBV18 with TRBJ1-2; 8 bases fit TRBD1. With V trimmed by 4 bases and J by 4 bases, 5 bases remained unmatched. The CDR3 is made up of 14 amino acids. The germline V gene has CDR1 KGHSH and CDR2 LQKENI. CDR3 coding DNA: TGTGCCAGCTCACGCCAGGGGGCTTCCTATGGCTACACCTTC. It yields the protein CASSRQGASYGYTF.

The rearrangement links TRBV7-8 to TRBJ2-7; 10 bases map to TRBD1. Germline V CDR1 and CDR2: SGHVS, FQNEAQ. The length of the CDR3 is 16 residues. V trimming: 5 bases; J trimming: 3 bases; junction bases outside the gene matches: 10. This CDR3 reads CASSRQGASPDYEQYF. Here the CDR3 DNA reads TGTGCCAGCAGCAGACAGGGGGCAAGTCCAGACTACGAGCAGTACTTC.

This clone was picked up one time. The V call is TRBV9, the J call TRBJ2-7, with D unresolved. This CDR3 spans 14 amino acids. Per germline, CDR1 SGDLS and CDR2 YYNGEE. V was cut by 1 base and J by 2 bases, with 10 bases left in between. The CDR3 nucleotides are TGTGCCAGCAGCGTAAGGCCAGGTCCCTACGAGCAGTACTTC. The encoded protein is CASSVRPGPYEQYF.

The sample holds a few counts of this clone. The chain recombines TRBV2 with TRBJ1-2, with a weak D call TRBD1 (5 bases). This CDR3 region has 14 residues. Germline lookup yields CDR1 SNHLY and CDR2 FYNNEI. V shed 8 bases and J shed 2 bases, with 15 bases lying between them. The CDR3 sequence: CASGVGRVNYGYTF. CDR3 bases: TGTGCCAGCGGGGTGGGCAGGGTGAACTATGGCTACACCTTC.

The V and J genes are TRBV29-1 and TRBJ2-1; maybe TRBD2 (5 bases). The germline V and J ends were trimmed by 2 bases and 6 bases, with 20 bases remaining between them. Germline V gene data show CDR1 as SQVTM and CDR2 as ANQGSEA. The CDR3 length is 16 residues. The CDR3 protein is CSVEPPVGTSFNEQFF. CDR3 nucleotides: TGCAGCGTTGAACCGCCCGTCGGAACTAGTTTCAATGAGCAGTTCTTC.

V usage is TRBV10-3 and J usage is TRBJ1-1; TRBD1 matches at 7 bases. V dropped 4 bases and J dropped 1; count of bases not matched to a gene: 3. This CDR3 comprises 14 residues. Germline CDR1 is ENHRY and CDR2 is SYGVKD. CDR3 loop: CAISVTGENTEAFF. As DNA, the CDR3 is TGTGCCATCAGTGTAACAGGGGAGAACACTGAAGCTTTCTTT.

The chain joins TRBV11-3 to TRBJ1-3; tentatively, D is TRBD1 (5 bases). This CDR3 is built from 16 residues. Germline V gene lookup returns CDR1 SGHNT and CDR2 YENEEA. V was pared by 3 bases and J by 9 bases, with 21 bases between. CDR3 in DNA: TGTGCCAGCAGCTTGAACGCAGGAGGCAGGGCAGGCACCATATATTTT. Amino acids: CASSLNAGGRAGTIYF.

The gene calls are TRBV7-9 and TRBJ1-4, with D possibly matching TRBD1 (6 bases). V was cut by 7 bases and J by 7 bases, with 13 bases left in between. Germline V lookup: CDR1 SEHNR, CDR2 FQNEAQ (reference sequence). The CDR3 sequence is 13 residues long. This CDR3 reads CASIPSGAEKLFF. As DNA, the CDR3 is TGTGCCAGCATCCCTTCGGGGGCTGAAAAACTGTTTTTT.

The chain links TRBV6-1 to TRBJ1-1, with a tentative D call TRBD1 (6 bases). Germline lookup yields CDR1 MNHNS and CDR2 SASEGT. Trimming removed 7 bases at V and 3 bases at J, with 12 bases between. The CDR3 covers 13 residues. The chain's CDR3 is CASNRQVYTEAFF. In DNA form, the CDR3 reads TGTGCCAGCAATCGACAGGTTTACACTGAAGCTTTCTTT.

This chain connects TRBV5-1 to TRBJ1-1, with TRBD1 as a possible D gene (6 bases). The CDR3 has 14 residues. The ends were cut back, 0 bases at V and 5 bases at J, with 11 bases in the middle. CDR1 and CDR2 (germline): SGHRS, YFSETQ. CDR3 DNA: TGCGCCAGCAGCTTGGCTGGAGGGGGGACTGAAGCTTTCTTT. Amino acids: CASSLAGGGTEAFF.

The rearrangement links TRBV5-6 to TRBJ2-5; 7 bases fit TRBD1. CDR3 length: 13 amino acids. Trimming took 4 bases from V and 4 from J; bases not matched to a gene: 4. Germline assignment: CDR1 SGHDT and CDR2 YYEEEE. Written as DNA, the CDR3 is TGTGCCAGCAGCCTCAGGGGGTCAGAGACCCAGTACTTC. Its translation is CASSLRGSETQYF.

This sequence joins TRBV2 and TRBJ1-6; 7 nucleotides align to TRBD1. Germline lookup yields CDR1 SNHLY and CDR2 FYNNEI. V gave up 6 bases and J gave up 6 bases; unmatched junction bases: 8. The CDR3 length is 15 residues. CDR3 sequence: CASRTGTAGNSPLHF. CDR3 DNA: TGTGCCAGCAGGACCGGGACAGCCGGTAATTCACCCCTCCACTTT.

The chain has TRBV4-2 and TRBJ2-4, with a possible D match to TRBD2 (5 bases). The CDR3 runs to 16 residues. The V gene's germline CDR1 is LGHNA and CDR2 YNFKEQ. V lost 0 bases to trimming and J lost 7 bases, with 16 bases between them. CDR3 residues: CASSQDRLSPGNIQYF. CDR3 bases: TGTGCCAGCAGCCAAGATCGTTTGAGCCCGGGGAACATTCAGTACTTC.

The rearrangement links TRBV28 to TRBJ1-5; weak D call: TRBD1 (5 bases). V was clipped by 6 bases and J by 5 bases, with 17 bases between them. CDR1 and CDR2 from the germline V gene are MDHEN and SYDVKM. The CDR3 has 15 amino acids. In DNA form, the CDR3 reads TGTGCCAGCAGCCGGGACTCCCCGGGCTATCAGCCCCAGCATTTT. Protein product: CASSRDSPGYQPQHF.

This sequence joins TRBV10-3 and TRBJ2-3; unclear D gene. Trimming removed 8 bases at V and 1 base at J, with 13 bases between. The CDR3 sequence is 14 residues long. CDR1 and CDR2 from the germline V gene are ENHRY and SYGVKD. The CDR3 spells CAISPRMGTDTQYF. The CDR3 DNA follows: TGTGCCATCTCGCCCCGAATGGGCACAGATACGCAGTATTTT.